This TCR beta chain emerged from a study of cytomegalovirus exposure and HLA in healthy donors. General observations from the study: Presence/absence analyses rested on an assumption that sequencing depth was roughly uniform across donors.

From germline, CDR1 is SGHRS and CDR2 YFSETQ. Trimming pared 0 bases from V and 1 base from J, leaving 10 bases between. This CDR3 is built from 15 residues. Remarks on this clone: Its specificity is unknown.

It was with 60 Vbeta and 13 Jbeta primers that the PCR ran. This table comes from immunoSEQ multiplex PCR, and its TCRdb copy is limited to in-frame clones, with some not included. The data show roughly 130,000 clones, 50% to 75% seen once. Sequences were obtained from PBMCs. J is TRBJ1-1 and V is TRBV5-1; D is unresolved. The source is a woman aged 40 to 50 in good health and CMV-seropositive. The CDR3 spells CASSLVPPWNTEAFF. The DNA of the CDR3 is TGCGCCAGCAGCTTGGTTCCCCCATGGAACACTGAAGCTTTCTTT.